These T cell receptor beta chains were read from a single sample in a study of blood T cells in healthy people across ages. MiXCR, applied by TCRdb to the 5' RACE reads, yields one record per CDR3 protein. The sample contains roughly 1,100,000 distinct CDR3 sequences, roughly a quarter of which appear only once. The same sample was also studied in work on T cells of mothers and their children.

The sample consisted of blood. These receptors all stem from a girl aged 2-15 years in good health. Each CDR3 is given with its conserved first and last residue. D genes are given only for firm matches. Rows may omit the clone size; those that give it use once, few, many or a size class.

clone_size d_call j_call v_call cdr3_nt cdr3_aa
many NA TRBJ2-7 TRBV28 TGTGCCAGCAGTCTACCTACCTACGAGCAGTACTTC CASSLPTYEQYF
NA NA TRBJ2-3 TRBV12-3/TRBV12-4 TGTGCCAGCAGTTTCGGGGGGCAGGTAGATACGCAGTATTTT CASSFGGQVDTQYF
NA NA TRBJ2-1 TRBV19 TGTGCCAGTAGTAGGTGGGGGGGCCTCGATGAGCAGTTCTTC CASSRWGGLDEQFF
few NA TRBJ2-5 TRBV29-1 TGCAGCGTTGCGGAGTTTGGGCCCCAAGAGACCCAGTACTTC CSVAEFGPQETQYF
NA NA TRBJ1-5 TRBV4-1 TGCGCCAGCAGCCAAGGATTTGCAGCCTACTATAGCAATCAGCCCCAGCATTTT CASSQGFAAYYSNQPQHF
NA NA TRBJ2-5 TRBV9 TGTGCCAGCAGCGGAGGGGAACAAGAGACCCAGTACTTC CASSGGEQETQYF
NA TRBD1 TRBJ1-5 TRBV20-1 TGCAGTGCCCCCACCGGGACAGCAAATGGGCCCCAGCATTTT CSAPTGTANGPQHF
NA NA TRBJ2-7 TRBV10-3 TGTGCCATCAACCGGGACCTAACCTACGAGCAGTACTTC CAINRDLTYEQYF
NA TRBD1 TRBJ1-5 TRBV4-3 TGCGCCAGCAGCCAAGAACAGGGGAGCGGCACGCCCCAGCATTTT CASSQEQGSGTPQHF
NA TRBD2 TRBJ2-7 TRBV6-5 TGTGCCAGCAGTTCCCCATCGAGCGGGGGGAACATGGAGCAGTACTTC CASSSPSSGGNMEQYF
few TRBD2 TRBJ2-1 TRBV29-1 TGCAGCGTTGTTAGTGGTTTCGGGACTAGCGGGTACAATGAGCAGTTCTTC CSVVSGFGTSGYNEQFF
few NA TRBJ2-1 TRBV6-6 TGTGCCAGTGTCGACAGTTCCTACAATGAGCAGTTCTTC CASVDSSYNEQFF
NA NA TRBJ1-1 TRBV6-5 TGTGCCAGCAGTTATTTCCAGGGCGACACTGAAGCTTTCTTT CASSYFQGDTEAFF
NA TRBD2 TRBJ2-7 TRBV20-1 TGCAGTGCTAGAGATATTAGGCCCCAAGCGGGGGTGGGATACGAGCAGTACTTC CSARDIRPQAGVGYEQYF
few NA TRBJ2-1 TRBV7-6 TGTGCCAGCAGCTCCGCCGGAGGCGTTGAGCAGTTCTTC CASSSAGGVEQFF
few NA TRBJ2-4 TRBV7-9 TGTGCCAGCAGCCGACCCCTAGCCAAAAACATTCAGTACTTC CASSRPLAKNIQYF
few NA TRBJ2-1 TRBV20-1 TGCAGTGCTAGGCAACTCATTAGCTCCTACAATGAGCAGTTCTTC CSARQLISSYNEQFF
NA NA TRBJ2-2 TRBV19 TGTGCCAGTGGGGACATCACGACCACCGGGGAGCTGTTTTTT CASGDITTTGELFF
few NA TRBJ2-7 TRBV20-1 TGCAGTGCTAGACGGCAGGGAGGCGAGCAGTACTTC CSARRQGGEQYF
few NA TRBJ2-3 TRBV20-1 TGCAGTGCTAGACTAGCACAAGATACGCAGTATTTT CSARLAQDTQYF
NA NA TRBJ2-7 TRBV7-8 TGTGCCAGCAGCTTATCTGGGGGGCTAGCGGTTATTTACTCCTACGAGCAGTACTTC CASSLSGGLAVIYSYEQYF
few NA TRBJ2-1 TRBV4-3 TGCGCCAGCAGCCAAGACCGGGGATACTCTGAGCAGTTCTTC CASSQDRGYSEQFF
NA TRBD2 TRBJ2-1 TRBV5-1 TGCGCCAGCAGCCTCGGGAGGGTCAGTAACAATGAGCAGTTCTTC CASSLGRVSNNEQFF
NA NA TRBJ2-7 TRBV28 TGTGCCAGCAGTGAGCTGATAGGGAACAGGGACGGAGAGCAGTACTTC CASSELIGNRDGEQYF
NA NA TRBJ1-2 TRBV7-2 TGTGCCAGCAGCTTAGAAGGGCGGTTCTCCTTTGGCTACACCTTC CASSLEGRFSFGYTF
few NA TRBJ1-2 TRBV6-5 TGTGCCAGCCCTAGCTGGACTCCCGGAGAATATGGCTACACCTTC CASPSWTPGEYGYTF
many NA TRBJ1-1 TRBV6-2/TRBV6-3 TGTGCCAGCAGAACCGGGCCAGAAGCTTTCTTT CASRTGPEAFF
few NA TRBJ2-7 TRBV29-1 TGCAGCGTTCGCCTGGTCTACGAGCAGTACTTC CSVRLVYEQYF
few NA TRBJ2-5 TRBV29-1 TGCAGCGTTGAGTCATACGGGAAGAAAGAGACCCAGTACTTC CSVESYGKKETQYF
NA TRBD2 TRBJ2-5 TRBV2 TGTGCCAGCAGTGAAAGCAGCGGGGGGATGTACCAAGAGACCCAGTACTTC CASSESSGGMYQETQYF
NA NA TRBJ1-4 TRBV4-2 TGTGCCAGCAACCGGGTAGCAACTAATGAAAAACTGTTTTTT CASNRVATNEKLFF
NA NA TRBJ1-1 TRBV10-3 TGTGCCATCAGGGGCAGCGGGAACACTGAAGCTTTCTTT CAIRGSGNTEAFF
few NA TRBJ2-5 TRBV28 TGTGCCAGCAGTTTACGTGGCTTTTTGGCCCAAGAGACCCAGTACTTC CASSLRGFLAQETQYF
NA NA TRBJ2-1 TRBV24-1 TGTGCCACAGTACTCCGCTACCGTGCCTACAATGAGCAGTTCTTC CATVLRYRAYNEQFF
NA TRBD2 TRBJ2-1 TRBV5-1 TGCGCCAGCAGCAGACTAGCGGTGAACTCCTACAATGAGCAGTTCTTC CASSRLAVNSYNEQFF
NA NA TRBJ2-6 TRBV20-1 TGCAGTGCTTCGAAGGGCTTTGGGGCCAACGTCCTGACTTTC CSASKGFGANVLTF
NA TRBD1 TRBJ1-1 TRBV9 TGTGCCAGCAGCGCAACCGGGACAGGGGTAGGAGCTTTCTTT CASSATGTGVGAFF
few NA TRBJ1-2 TRBV5-1 TGCGCCAGCAGCTTGTATGGGTCAGGGTATGGCTACACCTTC CASSLYGSGYGYTF
NA TRBD1 TRBJ2-4 TRBV6-2/TRBV6-3 TGTGCCAGCAGTTACCGGGACAGGGGGCAGAACGAAGCCAAAAACATTCAGTACTTC CASSYRDRGQNEAKNIQYF
NA NA TRBJ1-2 TRBV20-1 TGCAGTGCTAGAGCTGCAGGACTCTATGGCTACACCTTC CSARAAGLYGYTF
few TRBD1 TRBJ1-6 TRBV7-3 TGTGCCAGCAGCCTGGGACAGATCGGATCACCCCTCCACTTT CASSLGQIGSPLHF
NA NA TRBJ2-5 TRBV20-1 TGCAGTGCTAGGGGCCCTATCGAAGAGACCCAGTACTTC CSARGPIEETQYF
NA NA TRBJ1-5 TRBV12-3/TRBV12-4 TGTGCCAGCAGTCCGAAGGGGCTTAGCAATCAGCCCCAGCATTTT CASSPKGLSNQPQHF
NA NA TRBJ2-1 TRBV20-1 TGCAGTGCTAGCGCCGAGGGGGGGACCACCTACAATGAGCAGTTCTTC CSASAEGGTTYNEQFF
NA NA TRBJ2-5 TRBV7-9 TGTGCCAGCAGCTTACAGGGATCCTCAAAAGAGACCCAGTACTTC CASSLQGSSKETQYF
few NA TRBJ2-7 TRBV4-1 TGCGCCAGCAGCCTACTACACGCGGGCCACGAGCAGTACTTC CASSLLHAGHEQYF
NA NA TRBJ2-6 TRBV29-1 TGCAGCGTTGTAGGGCTTGGGGCCAACGTCCTGACTTTC CSVVGLGANVLTF
NA NA TRBJ1-2 TRBV6-5 TGTGCCAGCAGCCCCGTTGAATTCGGCCTCCCCAACTATGGCTACACCTTC CASSPVEFGLPNYGYTF
NA NA TRBJ2-3 TRBV10-3 TGTGCCATCAGTCCGGACGCGGCAGATACGCAGTATTTT CAISPDAADTQYF